This T cell receptor beta chain appears in the sequencing data of a study of shared clonotypes between healthy human individuals. Study context: Plates per donor: three CD4 naive, three CD4 memory, two CD8 naive, one CD8 memory.

The length of the CDR3 is 16 residues. Germline V lookup: CDR1 SEHNR, CDR2 FQNEAQ (reference sequence). V lost 8 bases to trimming and J lost 0 bases; unmatched junction nucleotides: 7. Original methodology: Without quality scores, immunoSEQ junctional reads could not be filtered like full-length reads. Sequencing used immunoSEQ multiplex PCR; TCRdb keeps in-frame clones, though not all of them. That table furnishes V, J and clone size, whereas the DNA furnished D and trimming. The sample has about 1.5 million clones; roughly 97% are singletons. It was into CD45RA+ naive and CD45RA-negative memory subsets that the CD4+ cells were split.

This chain links TRBV7-9 with TRBJ2-6, with TRBD1 matching 7 bases. The sample consisted of naive CD4+ T cells sorted from blood. The subset was: CD45RA+ positively selected. This sequence originates from a man aged 25-45 years in good health. The CDR3 DNA reads TGTGCCAGCGGGGGACAGACGAGCTCTGGGGCCAACGTCCTGACTTTC. This encodes CASGGQTSSGANVLTF.